Included here is one T cell receptor beta chain sequence, with context. MiXCR was run by TCRdb on the reads, yielding one entry per CDR3 protein. There are about 180,000 distinct CDR3 sequences in the sample; about 15% occur only once, and around 27% lies in the top ten. The data were taken from a study of T cell repertoires in cytomegalovirus infection. CDR1 and CDR2 (germline): SGHTA, FQGNSA. The CDR3 totals 15 residues. V was trimmed by 1 base and J by 0 bases, leaving 9 bases between them. V usage is TRBV7-2 and J usage is TRBJ2-5; TRBD2 is a possible D gene (6 bases). Sequencing was done on a sample of CD8+ T cells from PBMCs. This clonotype was obtained from a human donor in good health (CMV status not recorded). Some clones in this sample may be carry-over from other donors' samples. The CDR3 is CASSLGAGYQETQYF. The CDR3 DNA sequence: TGTGCCAGCAGCTTAGGCGCGGGGTACCAAGAGACCCAGTACTTC.